Sequencing of this TCR beta chain was carried out in a study of cytotoxic CD8 clonotypes in ibrutinib-treated CLL. Some clones are missing from TCRdb's copy, which holds only in-frame ones; the method was immunoSEQ multiplex PCR. The sample consists of over 120,000 clones, about 80% of them appearing once. This CDR3 has 13 residues. V lost 4 bases and J 2 bases, leaving 8 bases between the germline ends. CDR1 is MGHRA, CDR2 YSYEKL, per germline. The TCR originated in a human donor with chronic lymphocytic leukemia. The chain combines TRBV4-1 with TRBJ2-5; D not resolved. The starting material was PBMCs, obtained after 12 months of ibrutinib treatment. CDR3 region: CASSLLFQETQYF. CDR3 sequence (DNA): TGCGCCAGCAGCCTCCTGTTTCAAGAGACCCAGTACTTC.